Shown below are 11 T cell receptor beta chains from a single sample sequenced in a study of blood T cell repertoires in COVID-19 (dated by TCRdb to 2020 to 2021). The library was obtained by the immunoSEQ multiplex PCR assay. Sourced from immuneACCESS, this table was stored by TCRdb with only in-frame sequences that have V and J called. A share of the clones is absent; for the studies checked, an unresolved V gene accounts for under half, and the remainder has no known explanation. Across this sample there are about 300,000 clones, with around nine tenths seen only once. The ten most abundant clones make up 1% to 1.5% of the sample. Sequencing was performed on peripheral blood. The receptors stem from a man in his 70s with acute or convalescent COVID-19.

J is TRBJ1-1 and V is TRBV2; TRBD1 matches 8 bases. CDR1 SNHLY and CDR2 FYNNEI come from the germline V gene. The CDR3 extends over 14 amino acids. J gave up 5 bases and V 4 bases, and 6 bases lay outside the gene matches. The CDR3 sequence is CASSAGGVETEAFF. CDR3 nucleotide sequence: TGTGCCAGCAGTGCAGGGGGCGTAGAAACTGAAGCTTTCTTT.

The chain employs TRBV11-2 and TRBJ2-7, with TRBD1 identical over 7 bases. Germline CDR1 reads SGHAT; CDR2 reads FQNNGV. CDR3 length: 13 amino acids. J was trimmed by 5 bases and V by 1 base; bases with no gene match: 2. The CDR3 DNA is TGTGCCAGCAGCTTAGGACAGGGCCACGAGCAGTACTTC. This codes for CASSLGQGHEQYF.

In its sample, this clone was seen a few times. The rearrangement joins TRBV7-2 to TRBJ1-3; 7 bases are shared with TRBD1. Germline V CDR1 and CDR2: SGHTA, FQGNSA. This CDR3 is 16 amino acids long. J was trimmed by 0 bases and V by 7 bases; bases with no gene match: 9. The CDR3 DNA reads as TGTGCCAGCACCGCGGCCGGGACAGTCTCTGGAAACACCATATATTTT. Protein product: CASTAAGTVSGNTIYF.

In its sample, this clone was seen once. The chain carries TRBV10-1 and TRBJ2-5; 8 nucleotides agree with TRBD2. The CDR3 is made up of 20 amino acids. Trimming took 6 bases from V and 2 from J; bases not matched to a gene: 23. Germline V gene lookup returns CDR1 WNHNN and CDR2 SYGVQD (reference sequence). CDR3 nucleotide sequence: TGCGCCAGCAGCGCGGGACTAGGACCCATAAAAGACGCGACTCAAGAGACCCAGTACTTC. Residues: CASSAGLGPIKDATQETQYF.

This clone was picked up a small number of times. The rearrangement links TRBV15 to TRBJ2-5; 8 nucleotides align to TRBD2. The CDR3 runs to 16 residues. CDR1 is LNHNV, CDR2 YYDKDF, per germline (reference sequence). V dropped 0 bases and J dropped 5; count of bases not matched to a gene: 8. The CDR3 sequence: CATSRDQAGGEETQYF. The CDR3 bases are TGTGCCACCAGCAGAGATCAGGCGGGAGGCGAGGAGACCCAGTACTTC.

This chain connects TRBV7-8 to TRBJ1-2, with D perhaps matching TRBD1 (5 bases). V was trimmed by 5 bases and J by 4 bases, leaving 11 bases between them. Germline V gene sequence: CDR1 SGHVS, CDR2 FQNEAQ. The CDR3 spans 13 residues. CDR3 protein: CASSPTDTYGYTF. In DNA, the CDR3 is TGTGCCAGCAGCCCGACAGATACCTATGGCTACACCTTC.

This chain uses TRBV7-2 with TRBJ1-2, with D tentatively TRBD1 (6 bases). Germline V lookup: CDR1 SGHTA, CDR2 FQGNSA. The CDR3 covers 15 residues. V dropped 6 bases and J dropped 7 bases, with 21 bases sitting between them. As DNA, the CDR3 is TGTGCCAGCAGTTTTTCAGCAGGGGATGGTTTTGGCTACACCTTC. Amino acids: CASSFSAGDGFGYTF. The whole variable domain, remainder taken from reference TRBV7-2 and TRBJ1-2, is GAGVSQSPSNKVTEKGKDVELRCDPISGHTALYWYRQSLGQGLEFLIYFQGNSAPDKSGLPSDRFSAERTGGSVSTLTIQRTQQEDSAVYLCASSFSAGDGFGYTFGSGTRLTVV.

This clone was picked up one time. The V call is TRBV19, the J call TRBJ2-1, with a possible D match to TRBD1 (7 bases). V gave up 3 bases and J gave up 5 bases, with 20 bases separating them. Germline V gene lookup returns CDR1 LNHDA and CDR2 SQIVND (reference sequence). The length of the CDR3 is 17 residues. The CDR3 DNA follows: TGTGCCAGTAGTATGACAGGGTTCGGGAGCGTCAACAATGAGCAGTTCTTC. It is translated as CASSMTGFGSVNNEQFF.

The rearrangement uses TRBV4-1 and TRBJ1-5, with D perhaps TRBD1 (5 bases). This CDR3 is built from 16 residues. The V gene lost 0 bases and the J gene lost 7 bases, with 16 bases spanning the gap. The germline gives CDR1 MGHRA, CDR2 YSYEKL. CDR3 DNA sequence: TGCGCCAGCAGCCAAGATCACGGGGGGAGCGGGCAGCCCCAGCATTTT. Translated, it gives CASSQDHGGSGQPQHF.

The genes are TRBV5-1 and TRBJ2-2; 11 bases match TRBD1. The germline V gene has CDR1 SGHRS and CDR2 YFSETQ. This CDR3 has 14 amino acids. V dropped 4 bases and J dropped 9; count of bases not matched to a gene: 5. CDR3 nucleotides: TGCGCCAGCAGCCCGGACAGGGGGCGAAGGGAGCTGTTTTTT. It encodes CASSPDRGRRELFF. Variable domain in full (rest from reference TRBV5-1 and TRBJ2-2): KAGVTQTPRYLIKTRGQQVTLSCSPISGHRSVSWYQQTPGQGLQFLFEYFSETQRNKGNFPGRFSGRQFSNSRSEMNVSTLELGDSALYLCASSPDRGRRELFFGEGSRLTVL.

The chain combines TRBV18 with TRBJ1-6; 7 bases map to TRBD1. The germline gives CDR1 KGHSH, CDR2 LQKENI. The CDR3 is 14 amino acids. After removal of 3 bases from V and 10 bases from J, the junction contained 6 bases not matched to a gene. CDR3 loop: CASSPDRERSPLHF. The CDR3 DNA sequence: TGTGCCAGCTCACCCGACAGGGAAAGATCACCCCTCCACTTT.